The present TCR beta chain was sequenced within a study of CD8+CD57+ T cells in acquired aplastic anemia. Study-wide background: When averaged, DNA from sorted CD4+ and CD8+ cells came to 2.5 to 3.5 ug. Overall study results and limits: CD8+ Simpson's diversity did not differ significantly between patients and controls. Both patients and controls carried the same twenty-nine CD8+ CDR3 sequences.

As regards this clonotype: Antigen unknown.

For CDR3 and TCR beta VDJ profiling, genomic DNA was the template used. TCRdb re-derived calls from the reads in MiXCR, one entry per CDR3 protein. The sample holds 450,000 to 550,000 distinct CDR3 sequences, around 30% seen once. This CDR3 has 15 amino acids. Deletions cut 5 bases from V and 2 bases from J, with 13 bases between. Looked up from germline, CDR1 is LGHDT and CDR2 is YNNKEL (reference sequence). The patients chosen for sequencing had shown expansion of CD8+CD57+ cells (detected by flow cytometry). Among the patients, all had severe acquired aplastic anemia. Sequenced input: sorted CD4+, CD8+, or CD8+CD57+ T cells (not recorded which) from PBMCs. The sequence was collected from a human donor with aplastic anemia. The chain links TRBV3-1 to TRBJ1-3, with D possibly matching TRBD1 (6 bases). CDR3: CASSLPQGPGNTIYF. In nucleotides, the CDR3 is TGTGCCAGCAGCTTACCGCAGGGGCCTGGAAACACCATATATTTT.